This T cell receptor beta chain was sequenced during a study of vaccination and CD4 T cells after COVID-19. Study details: Recovered patients in the cohort numbered six men and four women, two of them Hispanic. Overlapping peptides of the spike proteins of SARS-CoV-2, HCoV-NL63, HCoV-OC43 and HCoV-229E were used for cell stimulation. Study-level results: Convalescent patients' clones that were vaccine-specific were spike mono-reactive in 304 of 307 cases.

Notes on this clonotype: Its matching antigen is unknown.

There are 15 residues in the CDR3. V gave up 1 base and J gave up 13 bases; unmatched junction bases: 13. Germline V lookup: CDR1 LNHNV, CDR2 YYDKDF (reference sequence). Treatment reported: roughly 10-day PBMC culture with coronavirus spike peptide pools or control peptides (ViraFEST assay). CD4+ T cells that came from the unexposed donor were collected before the COVID-19 pandemic (2011-2018). In the ViraFEST assay, peptide-pool expansion preceded TCR sequencing of expanded clonotypes. The assay that was used to sequence DNA from cultured CD4+ T cells was the Oncomine TCR Beta short-read assay. After culture, CD4+ T cells served as the source for genomic DNA extraction. TCRdb reprocessed the PCR reads with MiXCR, giving one entry per CDR3 protein. The sample has 9,000 to 13,000 distinct CDR3 sequences; 25% to 30% are singletons.

The J gene is TRBJ2-1, the V gene TRBV15; 7 nucleotides align to TRBD1. This clonotype was sampled from a human donor in good health. Sequencing used CD4+ T cells from blood, cultured in vitro. The chain's CDR3 is CATSRGGTGVQLQFF. The DNA of the CDR3 is TGTGCCACCAGCAGAGGAGGTACAGGGGTGCAGCTCCAGTTCTTC.